This T cell receptor (beta chain) was obtained from a study of CD8+ T cells in alopecia areata listed by TCRdb under 2018. About the investigation overall: Treated patients were enrolled in an open-label pilot trial of oral tofacitinib, 5 to 10 mg twice daily, for moderate-to-severe alopecia areata. Tofacitinib was given for 6 to 18 months, followed by 6 months of follow-up off drug to assess delayed response and recurrence. The SALT score, which quantifies the percentage of affected scalp surface area, was used to measure disease severity in treated patients. To study T cell clonal expansion in alopecia areata, the researchers applied high-throughput TCRbeta sequencing to both the C3H/HeJ mouse model and human patients. Human TCRbeta sequencing covered scalp tissue and sorted CD4+ and CD8+ peripheral blood T cells from patchy and totalis/universalis alopecia areata patients and healthy controls. Biopsies were taken from tofacitinib-treated patients at baseline and again at 4 and 24 weeks into treatment, and several of those patients also had a later scalp biopsy. Scalp clonality was compared across normal scalp (n=4), patchy alopecia areata scalp (n=8), and alopecia totalis/universalis scalp (n=8). RNA was obtained with the PAXgene miRNA kit for fixed scalp, the miRNeasy kit for PBMCs, and the RNeasy kit for mouse skin. TCRbeta CDR3 regions were amplified by immunoSEQ multiplex PCR with 35 Vbeta forward and 13 Jbeta reverse primers. Results the study describes overall, beyond this receptor: Scalp TCR repertoire analysis is complicated because resident alphabeta T cells in normal human skin are also sequenced, whereas mouse skin is dominated by gammadelta T cells. The treated cohort was small, with a single nonresponder, so links between baseline CD8+ expansion and response need larger studies. Compared with normal scalp, lesional scalp had higher clonality and more expanded CD8+ clones, particularly in alopecia totalis/universalis, a pattern that suggests antigenic drive. During tofacitinib treatment, many expanded lesional clones stuck around in both scalp and blood, and this persistence may partly explain why relapse happens after treatment is stopped. TCR sequences shared between patients were less clear than in mice, possibly partly because of HLA diversity in the patient population. Scalp clonality and the number of expanded CD8+ clones among the top 100 scalp clones were significantly decreased by tofacitinib.

Worth noting for this clone: What antigen it recognizes has not been identified. An end of the junction does not agree with germline; a read error may underlie this.

The sample's treatment or condition label, in plain terms: oral pan-JAK inhibitor, 5-10 mg twice daily. Peripheral blood and lesional scalp punch biopsies were obtained from patients with alopecia areata. After PBMCs were isolated by density centrifugation and stained for CD3, CD4 and CD8, a FACSAria was used to sort CD4+ and CD8+ T cells. Spanning cysteine to phenylalanine, the CDR3 consists of 11 amino acids. The read is trimmed to its CDR3 DNA, 33 bases read in frame from base 1. For CDR1 and CDR2, the germline V gene (reference sequence) lists MNHEY and SMNVEV. Library method: the immunoSEQ multiplex PCR assay. To provide template for TCR sequencing, every sample had RNA extracted and reverse transcribed into cDNA. First-strand cDNA was synthesized with SuperScript III using a 2:1 mix of oligo-dT and random hexamers. A synthetic immune receptor repertoire was used to gauge amplification bias, and whatever bias remained was removed computationally. Concerning the study's data processing: Raw reads were preprocessed for error removal, and CDR3 was defined according to IMGT conventions as running from the conserved cysteine to phenylalanine. Clonality was computed as 1 minus the Shannon entropy, with the entropy normalized by log2 of the number of productive unique TCRs. Whether scalp clones were CD4 or CD8 was inferred by matching scalp TCRbeta sequences against CD4 and CD8 repertoires sorted from blood. TCRdb retrieved this table from immuneACCESS and kept in-frame rearrangements only. Not all clones are present; in checked studies, unresolved V genes account for under half, and no reason is known for the remainder. That table gives V, J and clone size, and the DNA gave D and trimming. In this sample the table shows more than 90,000 clones, 60% of which occur a single time. The ten largest clones add up to over 15% of the sample.

The sample consisted of CD8+ T cells sorted from blood, taken around week 55, from a patient treated with tofacitinib. The chain is encoded by TRBV27 joined to TRBJ1-6; TRBD1 is a weak D gene call, 5 bases matching. The clonotype comes from a human donor with alopecia areata. The CDR3 region reads CASSFGQGLLF. The base sequence is TGTGCCAGCAGTTTCGGACAAGGGCTTCTCTTT.